These 11 T cell receptor beta chains were sequenced from one sample in a study of T cell responses to AZD1222 COVID-19 vaccine. Sequencing used immunoSEQ multiplex PCR; TCRdb keeps in-frame clones, though not all of them. The sample holds 80,000 or so clones, about 84% seen once. The starting material was peripheral blood, obtained on day 0 of AZD1222 vaccination. The source of these receptors is an adult in good health.

The chain employs TRBV6-2 or TRBV6-3 and TRBJ2-5; D possibly corresponds to TRBD2 (6 bases). The CDR3 consists of 15 residues. V lost 6 bases, J lost 5 bases, and 19 bases lay in between. The germline gives CDR1 MNHEY, CDR2 SVGEGT. This chain's CDR3 is CASSLHRGLVETQYF. CDR3 nucleotides: TGTGCCAGCAGCCTCCATCGGGGGTTAGTGGAGACCCAGTACTTC.

Written as DNA, the CDR3 is TGTGCCAGCAGTGAAGGATTAAGGGGGACTGAAGCTTTCTTT. Amino acids: CASSEGLRGTEAFF. The chain is built from TRBV2 and TRBJ1-1, with D possibly matching TRBD1 (6 bases). Trimming removed 1 base at V and 5 bases at J, with 11 bases between. Germline V gene lookup returns CDR1 SNHLY and CDR2 FYNNEI. The CDR3 sequence is 14 residues long.

The CDR3 DNA reads as TGTGCCAGTACATACAGGGGAACTAATGAAAAACTGTTTTTT. Translation gives CASTYRGTNEKLFF. The rearrangement links TRBV2 to TRBJ1-4, with 7 bases fitting TRBD1. The CDR3 consists of 14 residues. Germline lookup yields CDR1 SNHLY and CDR2 FYNNEI. V shed 9 bases and J 1 base; nucleotides not matched to a gene: 5.

This chain uses TRBV2 with TRBJ2-1; 13 bases agree with TRBD2. The CDR3 is made up of 15 amino acids. Looked up from germline, CDR1 is SNHLY and CDR2 is FYNNEI. After removal of 10 bases from V and 4 bases from J, the junction contained 7 bases not matched to a gene. The CDR3 nucleotides read TGTGCCACCGCACGGACTAGCGGGAGTTACAATGAGCAGTTCTTC. This encodes CATARTSGSYNEQFF.

This clone was observed a few times. Other DNA sequences of this sample code for an identical CDR3. In DNA form, the CDR3 reads TGCGCCAGCAGCCCACAGGGAGGCACTGAAGCTTTCTTT. Amino acids: CASSPQGGTEAFF. The rearrangement links TRBV5-1 to TRBJ1-1, with D tentatively TRBD1 (6 bases). CDR3 length equals 13 residues. Trimming took off 4 bases at V and 4 bases at J, with 11 bases between the two ends. Germline-derived CDR1 and CDR2 are SGHRS and YFSETQ.

The rearrangement links TRBV7-9 to TRBJ1-2; D might be TRBD1 (6 bases). The CDR3 has 16 residues. V was shortened by 1 base and J by 7 bases, with 19 bases between the two germline ends. The V gene's germline CDR1 is SEHNR and CDR2 FQNEAQ (reference sequence). This chain's CDR3 is CASSLERQGPVLGYTF. In nucleotides, the CDR3 is TGTGCCAGCAGCTTAGAGCGTCAGGGGCCCGTTCTTGGCTACACCTTC.

V and J are TRBV2 and TRBJ2-7, with 9 nucleotides matching TRBD1. The CDR3 length is 14 residues. After removal of 7 bases from V and 4 bases from J, the junction contained 8 bases not matched to a gene. Germline V gives CDR1 SNHLY, CDR2 FYNNEI. The CDR3 loop is CASTPGQGPYEQYF. For the CDR3, the DNA is TGTGCCAGCACCCCGGGACAGGGTCCTTACGAGCAGTACTTC.

J is TRBJ1-1 and V is TRBV5-6; D gene unclear. V lost 5 bases and J 1 base, leaving 9 bases between the germline ends. The length of the CDR3 is 13 residues. Germline V lookup: CDR1 SGHDT, CDR2 YYEEEE. The CDR3 spells CASRVAGNTEAFF. Here the CDR3 DNA reads TGTGCCAGCAGGGTCGCGGGGAACACTGAAGCTTTCTTT.

The V and J genes are TRBV7-9 and TRBJ1-5; D possibly corresponds to TRBD1 (5 bases). Looked up from germline, CDR1 is SEHNR and CDR2 is FQNEAQ (reference sequence). The CDR3 totals 15 residues. V lost 7 bases to trimming and J lost 8 bases, with 21 bases between them. The CDR3 region has the DNA TGTGCCAGCACCGACACCACTAACCGGGGGGAGCCCCAGCATTTT. It is translated as CASTDTTNRGEPQHF.

This sequence joins TRBV7-3 and TRBJ2-1, with D tentatively TRBD1 (5 bases). The CDR3 has 14 amino acids. Trimming stripped 3 bases from V and 6 bases from J, with 12 bases between. Germline lookup yields CDR1 SGHTA and CDR2 FQGTGA. CDR3 bases: TGTGCCAGCAGCTTCCAGGGCCCCTCCAATGAGCAGTTCTTC. Translated, it gives CASSFQGPSNEQFF.

The CDR3 loop reads CASSLTASRAAFF. CDR3 coding DNA: TGTGCCAGCAGCTTAACGGCCTCCAGAGCCGCTTTCTTT. The chain employs TRBV7-2 and TRBJ1-1; D is uncertain. The CDR3 extends over 13 amino acids. The V gene lost 2 bases and the J gene lost 11 bases, with 15 bases spanning the gap. Germline CDR1 and CDR2: SGHTA and FQGNSA.